The clone carrying this T cell receptor beta chain was seen a handful of times. The data were obtained in a study of blood T cell repertoires in COVID-19. The repertoire was sequenced with immunoSEQ multiplex PCR; TCRdb's copy has only in-frame clones and lacks some. The sample lists approximately 200,000 clones, 86% occurring once. This CDR3 is built from 15 residues. Trimming shortened V by 1 base and J by 4 bases, and 10 bases separated the two germline ends. Germline CDR1 reads KGHSH; CDR2 reads LQKENI. Sequences were obtained from PBMCs or T cells enriched from blood (not recorded which). The chain links TRBV18 to TRBJ1-4, with D unclear. This sequence originates from a young woman who had recovered from COVID-19. In DNA, the CDR3 is TGTGCCAGCTCACCACGGCGAGGAGGTAATGAAAAACTGTTTTTT. It translates to CASSPRRGGNEKLFF.